Sequencing of this T cell receptor beta chain was carried out in a study of blood T cell repertoires in COVID-19 (dated by TCRdb to about 2020). For the study in its entirety: Samples from collaborators originated in the United States, Italy and Spain and spanned both the acute and convalescent phases of COVID-19. Nearly every sample came with metadata listing a de-identified subject ID, COVID-19 status, age in years and sex. Deeply sampled blood TCRbeta repertoires from subjects exposed to, actively infected with, or recovered from COVID-19 were included in the dataset. Where available, HLA class I and class II types were taken from metadata supplied by the sample provider and were not determined by assay-based typing. Samples were obtained from the ongoing ImmuneRACE study (first 160 participants) and from roughly 1,300 subjects provided by 6 global collaborators. The prospective study material was composed of cDNA or gDNA derived from T cells, B-cell-depleted T cells, or PBMCs. The repertoires were released in a freely available public database meant as a resource for research on the immune response to SARS-CoV-2. General conclusions and limits of the study: The amount of clinical and demographic metadata varied by source and participant and was provided uncurated.

TCRbeta CDR3 regions were amplified from genomic DNA by means of the immunoSEQ Assay, a bias-controlled multiplex PCR. Concerning the study's data processing: The number of nucleated cells in each sample was estimated from the amplification of reference gene primers within the assay. To quantify the absolute abundance of each unique TCRbeta CDR3 rearrangement, sequence reads were collapsed and filtered. For each sample, productive Simpson clonality was calculated as the square root of Simpson's diversity index over productive rearrangements. The table was pulled from immuneACCESS by TCRdb, which kept in-frame rearrangements only. Such tables lose some clones; where checked, under half of the loss comes from unresolved V genes, and the rest has no known cause. V and J calls and clone size come straight from that table; D and trimming were deduced from the DNA. The sample table holds a few hundred thousand clones, of which approximately 92% were seen once. Roughly 2.7% of the sample is held by the ten biggest clonotypes.

Spanning cysteine to phenylalanine, the CDR3 consists of 15 amino acids. The read is trimmed to its CDR3 DNA, 45 bases read in frame from base 1. According to the germline V gene, CDR1 reads KGHSH and CDR2 reads LQKENI. Unmatched junction bases come to 8, with V trimmed by 3 bases and J by 7 bases. In Seattle, one collaborating source enrolled patients while the infection was active and tracked those patients longitudinally over the course of disease. The collaborating institutions used their own protocols to collect whole blood in K2EDTA tubes. Collaborator samples were shipped for TCRbeta analysis as frozen whole blood, isolated PBMCs, or DNA extracted from either sample type. To note about this clone: It has no known antigen specificity. No much larger clone is present one base from it, and per-base qualities are unavailable.

Sequencing was performed on peripheral blood. Recombination joined TRBV18 with TRBJ2-1; 8 middle bases align to TRBD1. The receptor comes from a person under 35 with COVID-19, enrolled during active disease. The DNA sequence is as follows: TGTGCCAGCTCACCTTCGGACAGGGAGAGTAATGAGCAGTTCTTC. It specifies CASSPSDRESNEQFF.